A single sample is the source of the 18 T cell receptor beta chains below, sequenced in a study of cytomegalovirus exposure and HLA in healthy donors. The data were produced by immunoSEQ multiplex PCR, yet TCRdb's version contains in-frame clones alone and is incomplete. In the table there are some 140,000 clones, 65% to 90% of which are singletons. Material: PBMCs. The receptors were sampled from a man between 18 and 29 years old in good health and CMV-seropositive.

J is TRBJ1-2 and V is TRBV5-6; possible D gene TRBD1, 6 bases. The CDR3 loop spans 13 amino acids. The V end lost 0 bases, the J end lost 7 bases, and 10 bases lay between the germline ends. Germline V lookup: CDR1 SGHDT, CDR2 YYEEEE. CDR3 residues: CASSLGGLGGYTF. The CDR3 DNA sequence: TGTGCCAGCAGCTTGGGGGGGCTAGGTGGCTACACCTTC.

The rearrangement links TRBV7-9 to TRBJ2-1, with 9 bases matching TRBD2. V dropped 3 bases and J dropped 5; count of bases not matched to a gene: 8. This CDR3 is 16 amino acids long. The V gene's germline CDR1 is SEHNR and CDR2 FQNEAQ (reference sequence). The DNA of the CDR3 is TGTGCCAGCAGCTTGGTAGGACTAGCGCAGAACAATGAGCAGTTCTTC. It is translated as CASSLVGLAQNNEQFF. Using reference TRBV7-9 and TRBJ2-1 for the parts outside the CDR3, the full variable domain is DTGVSQNPRHKITKRGQNVTFRCDPISEHNRLYWYRQTLGQGPEFLTYFQNEAQLEKSRLLSDRFSAERPKGSFSTLEIQRTEQGDSAMYLCASSLVGLAQNNEQFFGPGTRLTVL.

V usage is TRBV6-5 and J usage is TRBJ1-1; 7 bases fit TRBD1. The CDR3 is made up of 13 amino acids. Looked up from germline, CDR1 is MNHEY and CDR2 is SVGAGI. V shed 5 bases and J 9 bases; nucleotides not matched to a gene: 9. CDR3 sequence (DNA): TGTGCCAGCAGTGACCTTCGGGACAGTAAAGCTTTCTTT. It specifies CASSDLRDSKAFF.

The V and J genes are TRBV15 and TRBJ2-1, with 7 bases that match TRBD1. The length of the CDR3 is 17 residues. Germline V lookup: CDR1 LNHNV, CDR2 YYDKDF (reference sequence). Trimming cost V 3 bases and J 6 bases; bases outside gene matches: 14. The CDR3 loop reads CATSSEPGQSPSNEQFF. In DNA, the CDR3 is TGTGCCACCAGCAGTGAACCGGGACAGAGTCCGTCCAATGAGCAGTTCTTC.

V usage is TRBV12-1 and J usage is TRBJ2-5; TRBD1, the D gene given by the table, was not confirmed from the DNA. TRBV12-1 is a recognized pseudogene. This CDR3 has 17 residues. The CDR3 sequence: CASSFGAGGISKETQYF. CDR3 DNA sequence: TGTGCCAGCAGCTTTGGGGCAGGGGGCATATCCAAAGAGACCCAGTACTTC.

CDR3 amino acids: CASSVEDRRYTGNTIYF. CDR3 nucleotide sequence: TGTGCCAGCAGCGTGGAAGACAGGCGGTATACTGGAAACACCATATATTTT. This rearrangement joins TRBV9 to TRBJ1-3, with a possible D match to TRBD1 (6 bases). The V end lost 2 bases, the J end lost 2 bases, and 17 bases lay between the germline ends. The CDR3 covers 17 residues. Germline V gives CDR1 SGDLS, CDR2 YYNGEE.

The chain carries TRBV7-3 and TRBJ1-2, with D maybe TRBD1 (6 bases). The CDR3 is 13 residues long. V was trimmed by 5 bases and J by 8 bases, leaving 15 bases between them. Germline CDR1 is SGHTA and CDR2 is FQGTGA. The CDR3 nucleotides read TGTGCCAGCAGCCTGAGTGGGCAGGGGGGCTACACCTTC. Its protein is CASSLSGQGGYTF.

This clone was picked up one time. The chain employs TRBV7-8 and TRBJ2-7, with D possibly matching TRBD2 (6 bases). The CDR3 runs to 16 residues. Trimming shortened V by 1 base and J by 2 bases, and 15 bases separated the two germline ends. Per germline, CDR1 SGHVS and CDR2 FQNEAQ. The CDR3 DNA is TGTGCCAGCAGCTTAGGGTTGAGGCGGGATACCTACGAGCAGTACTTC. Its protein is CASSLGLRRDTYEQYF.

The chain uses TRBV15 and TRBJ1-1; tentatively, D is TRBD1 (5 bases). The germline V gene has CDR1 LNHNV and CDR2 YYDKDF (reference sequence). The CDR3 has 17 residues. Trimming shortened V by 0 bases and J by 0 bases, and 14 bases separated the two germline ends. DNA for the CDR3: TGTGCCACCAGCAGAGATACCCCTGACAGAATGAACACTGAAGCTTTCTTT. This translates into CATSRDTPDRMNTEAFF.

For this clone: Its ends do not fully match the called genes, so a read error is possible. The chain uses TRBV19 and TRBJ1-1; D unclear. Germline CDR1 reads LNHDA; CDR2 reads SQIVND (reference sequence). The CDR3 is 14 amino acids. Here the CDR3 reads CASSIDSEYTEAFF. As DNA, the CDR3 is TGTGCCAGTAGTATAGATTCGGAGTACACAGAAGCTTTCTTT.

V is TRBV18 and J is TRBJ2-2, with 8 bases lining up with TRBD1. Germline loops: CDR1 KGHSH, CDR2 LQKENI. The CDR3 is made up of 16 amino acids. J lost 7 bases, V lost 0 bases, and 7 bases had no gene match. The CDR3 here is CASSPPGQGGGGELFF. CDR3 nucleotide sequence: TGTGCCAGCTCACCACCCGGACAGGGCGGCGGCGGGGAGCTGTTTTTT.

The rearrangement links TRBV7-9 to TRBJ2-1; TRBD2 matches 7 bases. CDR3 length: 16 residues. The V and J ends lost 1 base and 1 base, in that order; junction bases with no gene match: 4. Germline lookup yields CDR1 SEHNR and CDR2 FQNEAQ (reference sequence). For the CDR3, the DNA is TGTGCCAGCAGCTTAGAGGCGGGGGAGTCCTACAATGAGCAGTTCTTC. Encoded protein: CASSLEAGESYNEQFF.

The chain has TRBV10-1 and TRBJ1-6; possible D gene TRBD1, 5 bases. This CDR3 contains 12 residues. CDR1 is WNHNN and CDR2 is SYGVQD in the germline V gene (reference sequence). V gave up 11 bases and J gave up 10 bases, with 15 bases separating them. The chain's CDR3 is CAGQGMASPLHF. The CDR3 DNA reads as TGCGCCGGCCAGGGTATGGCGTCACCCCTCCACTTT.

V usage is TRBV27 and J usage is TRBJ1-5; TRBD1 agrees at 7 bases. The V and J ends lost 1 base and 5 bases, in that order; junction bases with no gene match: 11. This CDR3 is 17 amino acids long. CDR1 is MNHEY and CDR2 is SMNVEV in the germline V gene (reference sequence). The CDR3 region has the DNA TGTGCCAGCAGTTTATACCCCGACAGGGTAGGGTATCAGCCCCAGCATTTT. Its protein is CASSLYPDRVGYQPQHF.

The CDR3 region has the DNA TGTGCCAGCAGCCCGAACGGGTTAGGCACAGATACGCAGTATTTT. Its protein product is CASSPNGLGTDTQYF. J is TRBJ2-3 and V is TRBV7-3; no clear D. CDR3 length equals 15 residues. Germline V lookup: CDR1 SGHTA, CDR2 FQGTGA. The V and J ends lost 5 bases and 1 base respectively, with 13 bases between them. The entire variable domain, with the rest obtained from reference TRBV7-3 and TRBJ2-3, is as follows: GAGVSQTPSNKVTEKGKYVELRCDPISGHTALYWYRQSLGQGPEFLIYFQGTGAADDSGLPNDRFFAVRPEGSVSTLKIQRTERGDSAVYLCASSPNGLGTDTQYFGPGTRLTVL.

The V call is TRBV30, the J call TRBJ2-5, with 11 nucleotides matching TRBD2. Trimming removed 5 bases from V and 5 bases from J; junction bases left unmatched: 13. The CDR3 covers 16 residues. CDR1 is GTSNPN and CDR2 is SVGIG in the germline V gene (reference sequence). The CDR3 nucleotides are TGTGCCTGGGGACTGGGGCTAGCGGGAGGAAGGGAGACCCAGTACTTC. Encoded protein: CAWGLGLAGGRETQYF.

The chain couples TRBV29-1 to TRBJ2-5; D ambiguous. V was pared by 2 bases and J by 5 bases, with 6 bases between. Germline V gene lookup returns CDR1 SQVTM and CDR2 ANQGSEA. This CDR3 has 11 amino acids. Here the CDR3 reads CSVEQWETQYF. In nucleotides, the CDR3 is TGCAGCGTTGAACAGTGGGAGACCCAGTACTTC.

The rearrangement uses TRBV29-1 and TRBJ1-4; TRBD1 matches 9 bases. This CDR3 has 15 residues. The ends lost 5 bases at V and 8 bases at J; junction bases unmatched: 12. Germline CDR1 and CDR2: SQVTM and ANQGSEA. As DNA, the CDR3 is TGCAGCGTTTTTACCCTACAGGGGGCGCAGGAAAAACTGTTTTTT. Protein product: CSVFTLQGAQEKLFF.